The present TCR beta chain was sequenced within a study of control samples from healthy donors and cancer patients. Profiled with immunoSEQ multiplex PCR; TCRdb holds only in-frame clones, not every one. This table has approximately 86,000 clones, more than 85% appearing once. This clone has just one count. Germline V gene lookup returns CDR1 SGHAT and CDR2 FQNNGV. The junction had 2 bases not matched to a gene; V was cut back by 3 bases and J by 2 bases. This CDR3 comprises 14 residues. The clonotype comes from a woman aged 30 to 39 in good health. The chain has TRBV11-2 and TRBJ2-5, with 8 bases matching TRBD2. Sequenced sample: blood. This CDR3 is CASSFASGQETQYF. In DNA form, the CDR3 reads TGTGCCAGCAGCTTCGCTAGCGGGCAAGAGACCCAGTACTTC.